Shown below are 15 T cell receptor beta chains from a single sample sequenced in a study of OX40 agonist ivuxolimab in advanced cancers. The repertoire was sequenced with immunoSEQ multiplex PCR; TCRdb's copy has only in-frame clones and lacks some. The data hold approximately 82,000 clones, with approximately 87% observed a single time. The starting material was CD4+ or CD8+ T cells sorted from blood, obtained in a trial of the OX40 agonist ivuxolimab. All receptors derive from an adult with an advanced solid tumor such as melanoma, head and neck, liver or kidney cancer.

The chain employs TRBV4-1 and TRBJ2-3; tentatively, D is TRBD1 (5 bases). Germline V CDR1 and CDR2: MGHRA, YSYEKL. V lost 3 bases to trimming and J lost 0 bases, with 13 bases between them. This CDR3 is 16 amino acids long. The CDR3 sequence is CASSQGFTGSTDTQYF. The CDR3, as DNA: TGCGCCAGCAGCCAGGGGTTTACAGGTAGCACAGATACGCAGTATTTT.

This chain connects TRBV7-3 to TRBJ2-2; D is perhaps TRBD1 (6 bases). The V and J ends lost 5 bases and 1 base respectively, with 11 bases between them. Germline-derived CDR1 and CDR2 are SGHTA and FQGTGA. CDR3 size: 15 residues. The CDR3 spells CASSPGTRNTGELFF. CDR3 coding DNA: TGTGCCAGCAGCCCCGGGACAAGGAACACCGGGGAGCTGTTTTTT.

This chain links TRBV6-5 with TRBJ1-2; maybe TRBD1 (5 bases). V was cut by 0 bases and J by 8 bases, with 10 bases left in between. Per germline, CDR1 MNHEY and CDR2 SVGAGI. The CDR3 is 13 residues long. The CDR3: CASSYSRGYGYTF. The CDR3 DNA is TGTGCCAGCAGTTACTCGAGGGGCTACGGCTACACCTTC.

In its sample, this clone was seen a few times. The chain recombines TRBV4-3 with TRBJ1-4, with D hard to call. Germline CDR1 and CDR2: LGHNA and YSLEER. V lost 2 bases and J lost 9, with 16 bases in between. The CDR3 loop spans 15 amino acids. The CDR3 coding sequence is TGCGCCAGCAGCCAAAGCGACGATATGGGCCAAAAACTGTTTTTT. Translated: CASSQSDDMGQKLFF.

This rearrangement joins TRBV7-9 to TRBJ2-7; 9 bases agree with TRBD1. The V and J ends lost 5 bases and 0 bases, in that order; junction bases with no gene match: 5. CDR3 length: 15 amino acids. The germline CDR1 and CDR2 sequences are SEHNR and FQNEAQ (reference sequence). CDR3 protein: CASSGGQGSSYEQYF. The CDR3 region has the DNA TGTGCCAGCAGCGGCGGACAGGGGAGCTCCTACGAGCAGTACTTC.

The rearrangement uses TRBV7-9 and TRBJ2-1; 8 bases fit TRBD1. Germline values: CDR1 SEHNR, CDR2 FQNEAQ (reference sequence). Trimming cost V 5 bases and J 4 bases; bases outside gene matches: 7. There are 15 residues in the CDR3. Here the CDR3 reads CASSQGQEPYNEQFF. The DNA of the CDR3 is TGTGCCAGCAGCCAGGGACAGGAGCCTTACAATGAGCAGTTCTTC.

This clone was seen a single time. The chain recombines TRBV6-4 with TRBJ1-1, with 9 bases matching TRBD1. Germline trimming cut 4 bases from V and 5 bases from J; bases unmatched to any gene: 2. Germline V gene sequence: CDR1 MRHNA, CDR2 SNTAGT. This CDR3 has 13 amino acids. CDR3 region: CASSAGQGTEAFF. CDR3 coding DNA: TGTGCCAGCAGTGCCGGACAGGGGACTGAAGCTTTCTTT.

This chain uses TRBV9 with TRBJ2-2; D is unresolved. There are 15 residues in the CDR3. Germline assignment: CDR1 SGDLS and CDR2 YYNGEE. Trimming removed 0 bases at V and 4 bases at J, with 10 bases between. The CDR3 region has the DNA TGTGCCAGCAGCGTAGCTCCCATTTCCACCGGGGAGCTGTTTTTT. Residues: CASSVAPISTGELFF.

This rearrangement joins TRBV11-2 to TRBJ2-1; possible D gene TRBD2, 5 bases. Germline CDR1 reads SGHAT; CDR2 reads FQNNGV. The CDR3 covers 12 residues. V dropped 5 bases and J dropped 10 bases, with 12 bases sitting between them. The CDR3 loop is CASSPTGYEQFF. CDR3 DNA: TGTGCCAGCAGCCCGACGGGGTACGAGCAGTTCTTC.

The J gene is TRBJ2-5, the V gene TRBV11-3; D is possibly TRBD1 (8 bases). The CDR3 totals 14 residues. Germline CDR1 is SGHNT and CDR2 is YENEEA. V lost 5 bases and J 9 bases, leaving 19 bases between the germline ends. The CDR3 is CASSPPDRGGAQYF. For the CDR3, the DNA is TGTGCCAGCAGCCCCCCCGACAGGGGAGGGGCCCAGTACTTC.

The rearrangement joins TRBV7-9 to TRBJ1-1; D gene uncertain. The V end was cut by 1 base, the J end by 4 bases, with 7 bases between. The CDR3 length is 13 residues. CDR1 is SEHNR and CDR2 is FQNEAQ in the germline V gene (reference sequence). CDR3 loop: CASSLVGSTEAFF. DNA of the CDR3: TGTGCCAGCAGCTTAGTAGGGTCCACTGAAGCTTTCTTT.

The CDR3 coding sequence is TGTGCCAGCAGCTTAGTGGTTTCGGTGGGAGGCTATGGCTACACCTTC. Residues: CASSLVVSVGGYGYTF. The J gene is TRBJ1-2, the V gene TRBV7-2; D ambiguous. The V end was cut by 1 base, the J end by 4 bases, with 16 bases between. This CDR3 is built from 16 residues. CDR1 and CDR2 from the germline V gene are SGHTA and FQGNSA.

The genes are TRBV6-4 and TRBJ2-6, with D tentatively TRBD2 (5 bases). The CDR3 spans 17 residues. V was pared by 3 bases and J by 0 bases, with 12 bases between. In germline, CDR1 is MRHNA, CDR2 SNTAGT. For the CDR3, the DNA is TGTGCCAGCAGTGAAAGTCTAGGAGGCTCTGGGGCCAACGTCCTGACTTTC. Protein product: CASSESLGGSGANVLTF.

Points on this clone: The DNA is left out, because the CDR3 cannot be placed on it with certainty; the CDR3 is given as TCRdb lists it. The chain recombines TRBV6-5 with TRBJ2-7. Germline CDR1 and CDR2: MNHEY and SVGAGI. Counting both end residues, the CDR3 totals 15 amino acids. CDR3 amino acids: CASSFGTGTFYEQCF.

V is TRBV4-3 and J is TRBJ1-6; D is unresolved. The V and J ends lost 0 bases and 11 bases respectively, with 11 bases between them. The CDR3 covers 14 residues. The germline gives CDR1 LGHNA, CDR2 YSLEER. Written as DNA, the CDR3 is TGCGCCAGCAGCCAAGAATCTGCCCGAGCACCCCTCCACTTT. Its translation: CASSQESARAPLHF.